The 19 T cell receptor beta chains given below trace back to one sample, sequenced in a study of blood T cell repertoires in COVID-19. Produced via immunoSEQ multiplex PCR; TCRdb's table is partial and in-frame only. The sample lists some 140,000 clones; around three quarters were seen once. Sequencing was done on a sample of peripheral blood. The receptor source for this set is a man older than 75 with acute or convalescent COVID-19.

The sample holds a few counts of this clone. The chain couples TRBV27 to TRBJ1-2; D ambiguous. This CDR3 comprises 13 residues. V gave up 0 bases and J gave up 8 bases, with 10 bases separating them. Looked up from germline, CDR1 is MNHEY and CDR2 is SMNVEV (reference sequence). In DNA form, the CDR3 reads TGTGCCAGCAGTTTATCGAGACACTCAGGCTACACCTTC. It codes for CASSLSRHSGYTF.

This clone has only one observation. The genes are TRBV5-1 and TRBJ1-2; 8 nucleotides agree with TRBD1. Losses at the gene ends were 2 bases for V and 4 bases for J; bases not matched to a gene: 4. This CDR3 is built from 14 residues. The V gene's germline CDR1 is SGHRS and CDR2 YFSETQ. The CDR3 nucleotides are TGCGCCAGCAGCTTTGGACAGGGAACCTATGGCTACACCTTC. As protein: CASSFGQGTYGYTF.

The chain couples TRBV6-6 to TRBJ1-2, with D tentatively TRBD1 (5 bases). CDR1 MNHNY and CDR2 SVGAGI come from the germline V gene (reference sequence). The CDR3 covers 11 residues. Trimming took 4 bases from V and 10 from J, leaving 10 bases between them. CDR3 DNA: TGTGCCAGCAGTTCAGACAGACTCTACACCTTC. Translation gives CASSSDRLYTF.

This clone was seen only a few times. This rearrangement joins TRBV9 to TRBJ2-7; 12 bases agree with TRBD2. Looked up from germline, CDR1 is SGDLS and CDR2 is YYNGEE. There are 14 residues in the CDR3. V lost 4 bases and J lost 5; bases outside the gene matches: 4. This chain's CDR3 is CASSSRTSGDEQYF. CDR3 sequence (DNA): TGTGCCAGCAGCTCGAGGACTAGCGGGGACGAGCAGTACTTC.

The CDR3 DNA reads as TGTGCCAGCAGTTTAACCGCGGGGGTGAATACGCAGTATTTT. Translation: CASSLTAGVNTQYF. This chain links TRBV28 with TRBJ2-3; 7 nucleotides agree with TRBD2. J lost 7 bases, V lost 2 bases, and 6 bases had no gene match. The germline V gene has CDR1 MDHEN and CDR2 SYDVKM. This CDR3 has 14 residues.

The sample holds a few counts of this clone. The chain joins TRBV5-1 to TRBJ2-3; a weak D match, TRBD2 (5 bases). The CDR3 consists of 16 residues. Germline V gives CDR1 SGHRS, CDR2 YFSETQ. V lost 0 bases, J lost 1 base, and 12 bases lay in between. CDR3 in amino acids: CASSLGGRYRTDTQYF. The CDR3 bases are TGCGCCAGCAGCTTGGGAGGGCGATATCGCACAGATACGCAGTATTTT.

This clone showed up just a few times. The CDR3 region is CASSPRDNSYEQYF. The CDR3 DNA reads TGTGCCAGCAGCCCCAGGGACAACTCCTACGAGCAGTACTTC. The V gene is TRBV9, the J gene TRBJ2-7; D may be TRBD1 (6 bases). The germline V gene has CDR1 SGDLS and CDR2 YYNGEE. This CDR3 is 14 amino acids long. V lost 4 bases and J 0 bases, leaving 11 bases between the germline ends.

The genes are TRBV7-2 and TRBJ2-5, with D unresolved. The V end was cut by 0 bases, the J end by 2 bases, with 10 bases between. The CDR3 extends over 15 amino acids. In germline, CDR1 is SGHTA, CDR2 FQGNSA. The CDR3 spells CASSLAIGRQETQYF. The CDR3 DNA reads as TGTGCCAGCAGCTTAGCCATAGGCAGGCAAGAGACCCAGTACTTC. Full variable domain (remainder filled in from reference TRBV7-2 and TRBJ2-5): GAGVSQSPSNKVTEKGKDVELRCDPISGHTALYWYRQSLGQGLEFLIYFQGNSAPDKSGLPSDRFSAERTGGSVSTLTIQRTQQEDSAVYLCASSLAIGRQETQYFGPGTRLLVL.

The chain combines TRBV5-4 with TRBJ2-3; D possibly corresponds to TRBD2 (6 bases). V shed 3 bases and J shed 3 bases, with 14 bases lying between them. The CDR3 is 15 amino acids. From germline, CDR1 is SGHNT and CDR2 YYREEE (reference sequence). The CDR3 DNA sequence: TGTGCCAGCAGCTCCAGGAGGGAGAATACAGATACGCAGTATTTT. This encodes CASSSRRENTDTQYF.

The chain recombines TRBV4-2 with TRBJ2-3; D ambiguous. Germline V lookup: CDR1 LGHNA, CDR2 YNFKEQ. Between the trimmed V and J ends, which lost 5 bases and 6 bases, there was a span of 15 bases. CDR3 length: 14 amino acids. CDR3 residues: CASSTLSSLDTQYF. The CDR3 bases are TGTGCCAGCAGCACTCTTAGTTCATTGGATACGCAGTATTTT.

CDR3 sequence (DNA): TGTGCCATCAGTGACTGGGGGCTGTATGGCTACACCTTC. Translation: CAISDWGLYGYTF. The rearrangement links TRBV10-3 to TRBJ1-2, with a weak D call TRBD1 (6 bases). V was shortened by 3 bases and J by 5 bases, with 10 bases between the two germline ends. This CDR3 comprises 13 residues. Germline assignment: CDR1 ENHRY and CDR2 SYGVKD.

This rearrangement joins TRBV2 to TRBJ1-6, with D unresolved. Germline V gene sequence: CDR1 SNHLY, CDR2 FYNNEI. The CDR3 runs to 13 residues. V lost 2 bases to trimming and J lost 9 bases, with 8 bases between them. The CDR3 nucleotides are TGTGCCAGCAGTGAAAACATCGCTTCACCCCTCCACTTT. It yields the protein CASSENIASPLHF. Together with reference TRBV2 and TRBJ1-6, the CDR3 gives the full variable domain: EPEVTQTPSHQVTQMGQEVILRCVPISNHLYFYWYRQILGQKVEFLVSFYNNEISEKSEIFDDQFSVERPDGSNFTLKIRSTKLEDSAMYFCASSENIASPLHFGNGTRLTVT.

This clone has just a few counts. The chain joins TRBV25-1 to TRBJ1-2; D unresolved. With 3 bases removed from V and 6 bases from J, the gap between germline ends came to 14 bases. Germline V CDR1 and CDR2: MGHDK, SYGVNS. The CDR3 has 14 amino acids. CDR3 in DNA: TGTGCCAGCAGTGACTCCGGGAGTCAGAATGGCTACACCTTC. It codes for CASSDSGSQNGYTF.

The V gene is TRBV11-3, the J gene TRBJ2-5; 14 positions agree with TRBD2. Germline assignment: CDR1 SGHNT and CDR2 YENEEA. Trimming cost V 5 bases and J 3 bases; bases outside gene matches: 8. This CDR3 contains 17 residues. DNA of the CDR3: TGTGCCAGCAGCCCAGGACTAGCGGGGGGATCAGAAGAGACCCAGTACTTC. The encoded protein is CASSPGLAGGSEETQYF.

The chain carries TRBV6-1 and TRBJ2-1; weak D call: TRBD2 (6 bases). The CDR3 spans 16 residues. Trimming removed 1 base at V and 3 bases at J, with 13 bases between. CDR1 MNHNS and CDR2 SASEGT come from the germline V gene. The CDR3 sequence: CASSEDLADYYNEQFF. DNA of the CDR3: TGTGCCAGCAGTGAAGACTTAGCGGACTACTACAATGAGCAGTTCTTC.

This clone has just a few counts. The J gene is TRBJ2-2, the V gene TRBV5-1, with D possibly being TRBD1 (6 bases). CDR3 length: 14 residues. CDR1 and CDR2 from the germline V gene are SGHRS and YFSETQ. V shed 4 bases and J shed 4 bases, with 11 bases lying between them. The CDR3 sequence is CASSRGFGTGELFF. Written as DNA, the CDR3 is TGCGCCAGCAGCAGGGGGTTTGGCACCGGGGAGCTGTTTTTT.

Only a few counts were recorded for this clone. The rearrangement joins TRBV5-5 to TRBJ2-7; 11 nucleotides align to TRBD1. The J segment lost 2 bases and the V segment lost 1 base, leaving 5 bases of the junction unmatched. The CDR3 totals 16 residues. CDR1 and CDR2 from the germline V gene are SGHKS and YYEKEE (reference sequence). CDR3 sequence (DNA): TGTGCCAGCAGCTTGCAGGGACAGGGGGGAACCTACGAGCAGTACTTC. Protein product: CASSLQGQGGTYEQYF.

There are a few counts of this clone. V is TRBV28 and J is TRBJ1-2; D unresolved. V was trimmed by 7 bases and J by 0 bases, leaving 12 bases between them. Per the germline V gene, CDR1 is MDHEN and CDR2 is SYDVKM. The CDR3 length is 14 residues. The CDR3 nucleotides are TGTGCCAGCATCCAGTCTCTGACTAACTATGGCTACACCTTC. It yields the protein CASIQSLTNYGYTF.

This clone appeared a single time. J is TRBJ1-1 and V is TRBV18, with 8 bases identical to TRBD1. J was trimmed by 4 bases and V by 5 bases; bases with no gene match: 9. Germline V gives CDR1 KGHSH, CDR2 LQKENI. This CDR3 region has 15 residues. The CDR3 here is CASSFSGTGGTEAFF. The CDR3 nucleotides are TGTGCCAGCTCATTTTCAGGGACAGGTGGCACTGAAGCTTTCTTT.